These 24 T cell receptor beta chains came from one sample sequenced in a study of blood T cell repertoires in COVID-19. Clones were read by immunoSEQ multiplex PCR, and TCRdb kept only the in-frame ones, dropping some. Here the sample spans about 180,000 clones, about 81% being singletons. Sequencing input: peripheral blood. These receptors were taken from an elderly woman with COVID-19, enrolled during active disease.

The rearrangement links TRBV11-2 to TRBJ1-2; D is uncertain. Trimming pared 0 bases from V and 2 bases from J, leaving 4 bases between. The CDR3 has 13 amino acids. The germline gives CDR1 SGHAT, CDR2 FQNNGV. DNA for the CDR3: TGTGCCAGCAGCTTAGAGAGCAACTATGGCTACACCTTC. It translates to CASSLESNYGYTF. The complete variable domain, with remaining parts taken from reference TRBV11-2 and TRBJ1-2, reads EAGVAQSPRYKIIEKRQSVAFWCNPISGHATLYWYQQILGQGPKLLIQFQNNGVVDDSQLPKDRFSAERLKGVDSTLKIQPAKLEDSAVYLCASSLESNYGYTFGSGTRLTVV.

The chain recombines TRBV30 with TRBJ2-7; D is perhaps TRBD1 (5 bases). The CDR3 runs 13 residues. V gave up 5 bases and J gave up 1 base, with 12 bases separating them. Germline loops: CDR1 GTSNPN, CDR2 SVGIG (reference sequence). CDR3 DNA sequence: TGTGCCTGGCTCGACAGCCCTTCCTACGAGCAGTACTTC. Amino acid sequence: CAWLDSPSYEQYF.

The chain employs TRBV9 and TRBJ2-2; maybe TRBD2 (5 bases). The CDR3 is 14 amino acids. CDR1 and CDR2 from the germline V gene are SGDLS and YYNGEE. Trimming pared 1 base from V and 6 bases from J, leaving 10 bases between. The CDR3: CASSVTAGSGELFF. CDR3 bases: TGTGCCAGCAGCGTAACTGCGGGCTCCGGGGAGCTGTTTTTT.

The chain employs TRBV7-9 and TRBJ2-5, with D unclear. The V end lost 3 bases, the J end lost 4 bases, and 15 bases lay between the germline ends. The CDR3 extends over 15 amino acids. Germline values: CDR1 SEHNR, CDR2 FQNEAQ (reference sequence). CDR3 nucleotide sequence: TGTGCCAGCAGCTTCTCCGGGTCCCCCACAGAGACCCAGTACTTC. This encodes CASSFSGSPTETQYF.

At least ten counts were recorded for this clone. The V call is TRBV12-5, the J call TRBJ2-7; 12 bases line up with TRBD2. Germline-derived CDR1 and CDR2 are LGHNT and FRNRAP. The CDR3 consists of 13 residues. J gave up 7 bases and V 6 bases, and 4 bases lay outside the gene matches. For the CDR3, the DNA is TGTGCTAGTGGACCGGGACTAGCGGGTGAGCAGTACTTC. It codes for CASGPGLAGEQYF.

The chain couples TRBV5-1 to TRBJ2-7; TRBD1 aligns across 8 bases. The junction had 7 bases not matched to a gene; V was cut back by 2 bases and J by 0 bases. The CDR3 contains 16 residues. CDR1 is SGHRS, CDR2 YFSETQ, per germline. In DNA, the CDR3 is TGCGCCAGCAGCTTATGGACAGGGTCTAGCTCCTACGAGCAGTACTTC. Encoded protein: CASSLWTGSSSYEQYF.

V usage is TRBV4-1 and J usage is TRBJ1-2, with TRBD1 identical over 9 bases. With 4 bases clipped from V and 4 bases from J, the junction kept 13 bases outside the gene matches. The CDR3 totals 17 residues. Germline assignment: CDR1 MGHRA and CDR2 YSYEKL. The CDR3 sequence is CASSRTGGGVTGYGYTF. The CDR3 nucleotides are TGCGCCAGCAGCCGTACAGGGGGCGGTGTGACAGGCTATGGCTACACCTTC.

The CDR3 DNA is TGTGCCAGCAGCCAAACATACTCTGGAAACACCATATATTTT. Encoded protein: CASSQTYSGNTIYF. This rearrangement joins TRBV3-1 (or the pseudogene TRBV3-2) to TRBJ1-3, with D unresolved. V was shortened by 2 bases and J by 0 bases, with 5 bases between the two germline ends. The CDR3 totals 14 residues. Germline V gives CDR1 LGHDT, CDR2 YNNKEL (reference sequence).

This sequence joins TRBV7-9 and TRBJ1-1; no firm D call. V dropped 5 bases and J dropped 0 bases, with 13 bases sitting between them. Per germline, CDR1 SEHNR and CDR2 FQNEAQ (reference sequence). CDR3 size: 15 residues. The CDR3 coding sequence is TGTGCCAGCAGCCGCAGTGGTGCAATGAACACTGAAGCTTTCTTT. Protein product: CASSRSGAMNTEAFF.

The chain uses TRBV7-2 and TRBJ2-3; tentatively, D is TRBD1 (6 bases). Germline lookup yields CDR1 SGHTA and CDR2 FQGNSA. This CDR3 region has 16 residues. V lost 4 bases and J lost 3, with 17 bases in between. CDR3 in amino acids: CASSYAGTRPTDTQYF. The CDR3 DNA reads TGTGCCAGCAGCTATGCCGGGACAAGGCCTACAGATACGCAGTATTTT.

The chain carries TRBV29-1 and TRBJ2-6, with 7 bases identical to TRBD2. Trimming took 6 bases from V and 0 from J; bases not matched to a gene: 2. The length of the CDR3 is 14 residues. Germline V gene lookup returns CDR1 SQVTM and CDR2 ANQGSEA. CDR3 DNA sequence: TGCAGCGTGGGGAGGGACTCTGGGGCCAACGTCCTGACTTTC. Translated, it gives CSVGRDSGANVLTF. The full variable domain, in which reference TRBV29-1 and TRBJ2-6 provide the parts outside the CDR3, is SAVISQKPSRDICQRGTSLTIQCQVDSQVTMMFWYRQQPGQSLTLIATANQGSEATYESGFVIDKFPISRPNLTFSTLTVSNMSPEDSSIYLCSVGRDSGANVLTFGAGSRLTVL.

Concerning this clone itself: An end of the junction does not agree with germline; a read error may underlie this. The chain couples TRBV27 to TRBJ2-3; possibly TRBD1 for D (6 bases). Germline values: CDR1 MNHEY, CDR2 SMNVEV (reference sequence). The CDR3 extends over 16 amino acids. The CDR3 bases are TGTGCCAGCAGTGTATCAAGGACAGCTAGCACAGATACGCAGTATTTT. Translation: CASSVSRTASTDTQYF.

The chain joins TRBV9 to TRBJ2-2; D possibly corresponds to TRBD1 (5 bases). Germline CDR1 SGDLS, CDR2 YYNGEE. V lost 4 bases and J 5 bases, leaving 15 bases between the germline ends. The CDR3 consists of 15 residues. The CDR3 nucleotides are TGTGCCAGCAGCCTCTCGACAGATCCGACCGGGGAGCTGTTTTTT. Translating gives CASSLSTDPTGELFF.

The CDR3 coding sequence is TGTGCCAGCAAGCTCCACCCCACAGGGGACGAGCAGTACTTC. Translated, it gives CASKLHPTGDEQYF. V is TRBV2 and J is TRBJ2-7; 7 bases are shared with TRBD1. The V gene end was trimmed by 7 bases and the J gene end by 5 bases; junction bases not matched to a gene: 11. Germline V gives CDR1 SNHLY, CDR2 FYNNEI. The CDR3 runs to 14 residues.

The chain has TRBV13 and TRBJ2-7; no firm D call. Germline values: CDR1 PRHDT, CDR2 FYEKMQ (reference sequence). Trimming removed 1 base at V and 2 bases at J, with 6 bases between. The CDR3 has 13 amino acids. Here the CDR3 DNA reads TGTGCCAGCAGCTTAGATCGTGCCTACGAGCAGTACTTC. Translated: CASSLDRAYEQYF.

This clone has only a few counts. The rearrangement uses TRBV11-3 and TRBJ1-1, with 7 bases aligning to TRBD1. The V gene end was trimmed by 4 bases and the J gene end by 4 bases; junction bases not matched to a gene: 6. From germline, CDR1 is SGHNT and CDR2 YENEEA. There are 14 residues in the CDR3. The CDR3 coding sequence is TGTGCCAGCAGCTCCCAGGGGGGAGGCACTGAAGCTTTCTTT. Its protein is CASSSQGGGTEAFF.

The chain uses TRBV3-1 (or the pseudogene TRBV3-2) and TRBJ1-1, with TRBD1 identical over 8 bases. CDR3 length: 15 residues. Germline values: CDR1 LGHDT, CDR2 YNNKEL (reference sequence). The V and J ends lost 1 base and 7 bases, in that order; junction bases with no gene match: 8. The CDR3 coding sequence is TGTGCCAGCAGCCAAGGACAGGGGCGAGGTGGTGAAGCTTTCTTT. Amino acids: CASSQGQGRGGEAFF.

The J gene is TRBJ1-1, the V gene TRBV28, with no clear D. Germline V gives CDR1 MDHEN, CDR2 SYDVKM. Trimming took off 4 bases at V and 1 base at J, with 16 bases between the two ends. The CDR3 contains 16 residues. CDR3 sequence reads: CASSSPAGWGNTEAFF. In nucleotides, the CDR3 is TGTGCCAGCAGTTCCCCCGCGGGCTGGGGGAACACTGAAGCTTTCTTT.

This clone was recorded many times. J is TRBJ2-1 and V is TRBV28; 8 bases map to TRBD2. This CDR3 has 15 residues. V lost 5 bases, J lost 7 bases, and 10 bases stayed unmatched. Germline V lookup: CDR1 MDHEN, CDR2 SYDVKM. CDR3: CASSRGAGEINEQFF. In nucleotides, the CDR3 is TGTGCCAGCAGTCGGGGAGCGGGAGAGATAAATGAGCAGTTCTTC.

The rearrangement links TRBV11-3 to TRBJ1-4; 7 nucleotides match TRBD1. CDR1 SGHNT and CDR2 YENEEA come from the germline V gene. The trim removed 1 base at V and 8 bases at J, leaving 7 bases unmatched. The CDR3 has 15 amino acids. This CDR3 reads CASSLGVGGREKLFF. DNA of the CDR3: TGTGCCAGCAGCTTAGGCGTAGGGGGCAGAGAAAAACTGTTTTTT.

The chain joins TRBV4-1 to TRBJ1-5; TRBD1 is a possible D gene (5 bases). The CDR3 runs to 15 residues. Per germline, CDR1 MGHRA and CDR2 YSYEKL. Trimming removed 3 bases from V and 6 bases from J, with 15 bases in between. CDR3 in DNA: TGCGCCAGCAGCCACTCTGCAGGGATTGCTCAGCCCCAGCATTTT. Amino acid sequence: CASSHSAGIAQPQHF.

The J gene is TRBJ1-3, the V gene TRBV2, with D unclear. The CDR3 extends over 14 amino acids. Trimming left V 9 bases short and J 0 bases short, with 12 bases between. Germline CDR1 reads SNHLY; CDR2 reads FYNNEI. In DNA form, the CDR3 reads TGTGCCAGTCAGGTGGATTACTCTGGAAACACCATATATTTT. Translating it yields CASQVDYSGNTIYF.

This clone showed up just once. This rearrangement joins TRBV9 to TRBJ2-1; 9 positions agree with TRBD1. The germline V gene has CDR1 SGDLS and CDR2 YYNGEE. There are 15 residues in the CDR3. J was trimmed by 2 bases and V by 0 bases; bases with no gene match: 0. The CDR3 coding sequence is TGTGCCAGCAGCGTAGGACAGGGGGCCTACAATGAGCAGTTCTTC. This encodes CASSVGQGAYNEQFF.

This clone was counted only a few times. The chain uses TRBV6-6 and TRBJ2-1, with 7 bases lining up with TRBD1. The CDR3 spans 13 residues. Germline V gene sequence: CDR1 MNHNY, CDR2 SVGAGI (reference sequence). V was clipped by 4 bases and J by 4 bases; unmatched bases: 1. In DNA, the CDR3 is TGTGCCAGCAGTTGGGACAGTTACAATGAGCAGTTCTTC. Its translation: CASSWDSYNEQFF.